Below are 16 T cell receptor beta chains sequenced from a single sample in a study of blood T cells in healthy people across ages. With a J-beta primer mix and a sample-barcoded 5' primer, a second PCR ran 7 to 11 cycles. One entry per CDR3 protein, called by TCRdb with MiXCR from the 5' RACE reads. This sample has roughly 1,800,000 distinct CDR3 sequences; 49% occur once, and the top ten carry approximately 2.1%. Sequencing was done on a sample of blood. These receptors all stem from a woman aged 40 to 50 in good health.

This clonotype was detected only a few times. The genes are TRBV28 and TRBJ2-3; 8 bases map to TRBD2. The CDR3 is 15 residues long. The V gene's germline CDR1 is MDHEN and CDR2 SYDVKM. V trimming: 5 bases; J trimming: 11 bases; junction bases outside the gene matches: 15. The CDR3 is CASSPEVAGKRRQYF. For the CDR3, the DNA is TGTGCCAGCAGTCCCGAGGTAGCGGGGAAGAGGAGGCAGTATTTT.

The chain links TRBV5-1 to TRBJ2-1; D might be TRBD1 (5 bases). The length of the CDR3 is 15 residues. Between the trimmed V and J ends, which lost 2 bases and 3 bases, there was a span of 12 bases. Germline loops: CDR1 SGHRS, CDR2 YFSETQ. For the CDR3, the DNA is TGCGCCAGCAGCTTTGTCGCAGGGAACTACAATGAGCAGTTCTTC. It is translated as CASSFVAGNYNEQFF.

The gene calls are TRBV20-1 and TRBJ1-4; D uncertain. Germline V gene sequence: CDR1 DFQATT, CDR2 SNEGSKA (reference sequence). The CDR3 covers 13 residues. Trimming pared 2 bases from V and 7 bases from J, leaving 11 bases between. CDR3: CSARLAGGEKLFF. For the CDR3, the DNA is TGCAGTGCTAGACTCGCAGGCGGTGAAAAACTGTTTTTT.

The genes are TRBV7-9 and TRBJ1-4; D is ambiguous. The CDR3 is made up of 13 amino acids. V was clipped by 1 base and J by 8 bases, with 8 bases between them. Germline lookup yields CDR1 SEHNR and CDR2 FQNEAQ (reference sequence). The chain's CDR3 is CASSLDVGEKLFF. For the CDR3, the DNA is TGTGCCAGCAGCTTAGATGTGGGAGAAAAACTGTTTTTT.

V and J are TRBV29-1 and TRBJ2-1, with TRBD1 identical over 7 bases. CDR3 length equals 15 residues. CDR1 is SQVTM and CDR2 is ANQGSEA in the germline V gene. The V gene end was trimmed by 3 bases and the J gene end by 9 bases; junction bases not matched to a gene: 14. The CDR3 nucleotides are TGCAGCGTTGACCAGGGGGTCGGCGGTCACGGTGAGCAGTTCTTC. It codes for CSVDQGVGGHGEQFF.

The chain uses TRBV27 and TRBJ2-5, with D unclear. The CDR3 runs to 11 residues. The germline gives CDR1 MNHEY, CDR2 SMNVEV (reference sequence). Trimming stripped 6 bases from V and 5 bases from J, with 7 bases between. CDR3 residues: CASRKHETQYF. In DNA form, the CDR3 reads TGTGCCAGCAGGAAACATGAGACCCAGTACTTC.

As for this clonotype: Its ends do not fully match the called genes, so a read error is possible. This chain joins TRBV6-1 and TRBJ1-4, with D perhaps matching TRBD1 (5 bases). CDR3 size: 16 residues. Per the germline V gene, CDR1 is MNHNS and CDR2 is SASEGT. CDR3 protein: CASNEGTLATNEKLFF. CDR3 bases: TGTGCCAGCAATGAAGGGACCCTGGCAACTAATGAAAAACTGTTTTTT.

A few counts support this clonotype. The V and J genes are TRBV12-3 or TRBV12-4 and TRBJ2-7; 7 nucleotides align to TRBD1. The junction had 13 bases not matched to a gene; V was cut back by 6 bases and J by 2 bases. This CDR3 is built from 16 residues. The CDR3 spells CASSFISSGTAYEQYF. The CDR3 DNA reads as TGTGCCAGCAGCTTCATCTCCTCGGGGACAGCCTACGAGCAGTACTTC.

A note on this clonotype: A much larger clone is a single base away; this may be a read error. This chain joins TRBV29-1 and TRBJ2-7; D unresolved. This CDR3 is 12 amino acids long. The V gene lost 4 bases and the J gene lost 3 bases, with 10 bases spanning the gap. Per germline, CDR1 SQVTM and CDR2 ANQGSEA. In DNA, the CDR3 is TGCAGCGTTGTAACCGGTGTCTACGAGCAGTACTTC. It is translated as CSVVTGVYEQYF.

The V gene is TRBV5-1, the J gene TRBJ2-1; TRBD2 matches 12 bases. Germline loops: CDR1 SGHRS, CDR2 YFSETQ. Trimming cost V 0 bases and J 8 bases; bases outside gene matches: 6. The CDR3 spans 16 residues. CDR3 coding DNA: TGCGCCAGCAGCTTGGTTGCTAGCGGGGGGGCATATGAGCAGTTCTTC. This codes for CASSLVASGGAYEQFF.

The sample holds one count of this clonotype. V usage is TRBV27 and J usage is TRBJ1-1, with TRBD1 identical over 9 bases. Germline V lookup: CDR1 MNHEY, CDR2 SMNVEV (reference sequence). CDR3 length: 13 residues. The ends lost 4 bases at V and 11 bases at J; junction bases unmatched: 8. DNA of the CDR3: TGTGCCAGCAGTTCTGGACAGGGGTCTTTTGCTTTCTTT. Translated: CASSSGQGSFAFF.

This clonotype was seen a handful of times. This chain links TRBV5-5 with TRBJ2-5, with a tentative D call TRBD1 (5 bases). TRBJ2-7 matches the DNA end more closely, so the J call is doubtful. Per germline, CDR1 SGHKS and CDR2 YYEKEE (reference sequence). The CDR3 runs to 13 residues. The CDR3: CASSLARVSEQYF. The CDR3 DNA reads TGTGCCAGCAGCTTGGCCAGGGTCTCCGAGCAGTACTTC.

The rearrangement uses TRBV6-6 and TRBJ2-4; D assignment may be TRBD1 or TRBD2 (6 bases each). The V gene lost 6 bases and the J gene lost 1 base, with 13 bases spanning the gap. CDR1 is MNHNY and CDR2 is SVGAGI in the germline V gene (reference sequence). This CDR3 region has 15 residues. The DNA for the CDR3 is TGTGCCAGCAGAAACAGGGCGGGGGCCAAAAACATTCAGTACTTC. This translates into CASRNRAGAKNIQYF.

The chain uses TRBV20-1 and TRBJ1-1; TRBD1 matches at 7 bases. From germline, CDR1 is DFQATT and CDR2 SNEGSKA (reference sequence). Losses at the gene ends were 5 bases for V and 5 bases for J; bases not matched to a gene: 17. The CDR3 is 16 amino acids. In nucleotides, the CDR3 is TGCAGTGCTCGATTGACAGGGCGGAGGGTAGAGACTGAAGCTTTCTTT. Its translation is CSARLTGRRVETEAFF.

The rearrangement joins TRBV6-6 to TRBJ2-5; 10 bases line up with TRBD2. The CDR3 has 16 residues. Germline V gives CDR1 MNHNY, CDR2 SVGAGI (reference sequence). V gave up 2 bases and J gave up 5 bases; unmatched junction bases: 8. This chain's CDR3 is CASSYVLAGEVETQYF. The CDR3 bases are TGTGCCAGCAGTTACGTCCTAGCGGGGGAGGTGGAGACCCAGTACTTC.

This rearrangement joins TRBV9 to TRBJ1-2, with 7 nucleotides matching TRBD1. V shed 0 bases and J 5 bases; nucleotides not matched to a gene: 7. Germline V lookup: CDR1 SGDLS, CDR2 YYNGEE. The length of the CDR3 is 15 residues. The CDR3 reads CASSVAEGALYGYTF. DNA for the CDR3: TGTGCCAGCAGCGTAGCGGAGGGGGCTCTATATGGCTACACCTTC.